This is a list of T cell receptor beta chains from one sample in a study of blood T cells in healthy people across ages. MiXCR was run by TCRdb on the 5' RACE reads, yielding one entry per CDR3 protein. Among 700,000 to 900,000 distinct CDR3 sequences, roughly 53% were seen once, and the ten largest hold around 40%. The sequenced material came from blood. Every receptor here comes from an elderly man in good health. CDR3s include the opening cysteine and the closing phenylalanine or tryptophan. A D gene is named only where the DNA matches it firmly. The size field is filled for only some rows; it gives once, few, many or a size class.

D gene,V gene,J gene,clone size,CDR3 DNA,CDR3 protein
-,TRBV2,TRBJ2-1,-,TGTGCCAGCATAAGGATTGGGGGCTCCTACAATGAGCAGTTCTTC,CASIRIGGSYNEQFF
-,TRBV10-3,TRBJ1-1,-,TGTGCCATCAGTGCCCTGGCAGGGAACACTGAAGCTTTCTTT,CAISALAGNTEAFF
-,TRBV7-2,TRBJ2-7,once,TGTGCCAGCAGCTCACACCGGGACGCCTACGAGCAGTACTTC,CASSSHRDAYEQYF
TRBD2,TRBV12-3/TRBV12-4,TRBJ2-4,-,TGTGCCAGCAGTTTATGGCTAGCGGGAGATAATAACATTCAGTACTTC,CASSLWLAGDNNIQYF
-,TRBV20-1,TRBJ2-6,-,TGCAGTGCTCCCGACAGGAGAGGGGCCAACGTCCTGACTTTC,CSAPDRRGANVLTF
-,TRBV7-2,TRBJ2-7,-,TGTGCCAGCAGCTTAGACGGGAGCTCGGGAGAGCAGTACTTC,CASSLDGSSGEQYF
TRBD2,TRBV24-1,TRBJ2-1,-,TGTGCCACCAGTGATCCTGGGACTAGCGGGAGGTTGGATGAGCAGTTCTTC,CATSDPGTSGRLDEQFF
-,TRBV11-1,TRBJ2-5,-,TGTGCCAGCAGCTCAGGGCGGGGTACAGGGGTACCTCAAGAGACCCAGTACTTC,CASSSGRGTGVPQETQYF
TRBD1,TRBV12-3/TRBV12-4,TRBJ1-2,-,TGTGCCAGCAGAAGTGGGACAGGGGTCTATGGCTACACCTTC,CASRSGTGVYGYTF
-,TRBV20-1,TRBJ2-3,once,TGCAGTGCTAGAGTTCGTGTAGATACGCAGTATTTT,CSARVRVDTQYF
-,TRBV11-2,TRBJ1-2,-,TGTGCCAGCAGCTTAGATCGTATAGCTAACTATGGCTACACCTTC,CASSLDRIANYGYTF
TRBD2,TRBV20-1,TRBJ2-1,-,TGCAGTGCTCCTCCACCCGGGACTAGTTTGGAGGGGCAGTTCTTC,CSAPPPGTSLEGQFF
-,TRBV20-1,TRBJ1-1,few,TGCAGTGCTAGAGAATCCGGACAACAAGCTTTCTTT,CSARESGQQAFF
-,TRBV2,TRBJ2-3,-,TGTGCCAGCAGCAAACAGGCCTCTAGCACAGATACGCAGTATTTT,CASSKQASSTDTQYF
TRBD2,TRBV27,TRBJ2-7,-,TGTGCCAGACGAAGCGCCGGGACTAGCGGGGAAACCTACGAGCAGTACTTC,CARRSAGTSGETYEQYF
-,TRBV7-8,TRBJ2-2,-,TGTGCCAGCAGCTTTGCCGGACTTCCAAACACCGGGGAGCTGTTTTTT,CASSFAGLPNTGELFF
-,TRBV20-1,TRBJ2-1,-,TGCAGCCTTCGACGGTTCTTTGGGGATGAGCAGTTCTTC,CSLRRFFGDEQFF
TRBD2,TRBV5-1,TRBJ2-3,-,TGCGCCAGCAGCCCCGGGAGACTAGCGGGGAAAACCACAGATACGCAGTATTTT,CASSPGRLAGKTTDTQYF
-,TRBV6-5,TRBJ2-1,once,TGTGCCAGCAGTTACCCGGGTGTGGCCTACAATGAGCAGTTCTTC,CASSYPGVAYNEQFF
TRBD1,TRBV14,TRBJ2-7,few,TGTGCCAGCAGCCGGGACAGGGTGGAATACGAGCAGTACTTC,CASSRDRVEYEQYF
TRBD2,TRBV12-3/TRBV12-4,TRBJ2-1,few,TGTGCCAGCCGCCCAGACCTAGCGGGAGTCCGCGAGCAGTTCTTC,CASRPDLAGVREQFF
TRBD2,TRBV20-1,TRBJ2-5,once,TGCAGTGCTAGACCCCCAAGCGGGACCGCCCGGGAGACCCAGTACTTC,CSARPPSGTARETQYF
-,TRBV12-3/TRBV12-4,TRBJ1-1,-,TGTGCCAGCAGTGTTCAGGGGTTCACTGAAGCTTTCTTT,CASSVQGFTEAFF
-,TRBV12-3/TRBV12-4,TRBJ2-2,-,TGTGCCAGCAGGAGAGCGACAGGGAACACCGGGGAGCTGTTTTTT,CASRRATGNTGELFF
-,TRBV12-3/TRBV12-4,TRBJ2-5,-,TGTGCCAGCAGACCCACAGGGTTGGAGACCCAGTACTTC,CASRPTGLETQYF
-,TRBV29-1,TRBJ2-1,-,TGCAGCGTAGCGGAGAGGGGTGAGCAGTTCTTC,CSVAERGEQFF
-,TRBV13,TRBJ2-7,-,TGTGCCAGCAGCCGGGGAACAGGCTACGAGCAGTACTTC,CASSRGTGYEQYF
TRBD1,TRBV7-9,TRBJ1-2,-,TGTGCCAGCAGCGCTGGACAGGGGGCAAACGGCTACACCTTC,CASSAGQGANGYTF
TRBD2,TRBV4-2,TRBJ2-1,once,TGTGCCAGCAGCCAAGAATACGGAACGGGGGGGTGTGAGCAGTTCTTC,CASSQEYGTGGCEQFF
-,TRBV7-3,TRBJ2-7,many,TGTGCCAGCAGCCGCGCGGGGGCGGACGAGCAGTACTTC,CASSRAGADEQYF
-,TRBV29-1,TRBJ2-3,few,TGCAGCGTGAGGGGTACGGCTAGCGGCACAGATACGCAGTATTTT,CSVRGTASGTDTQYF
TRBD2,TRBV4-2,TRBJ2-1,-,TGTGCCAGCAGCCAGGGACGAGCGGGATTTCATGAGCAGTTCTTC,CASSQGRAGFHEQFF
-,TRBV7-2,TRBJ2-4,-,TGTGCCAGCACCCCCGATGGGGCGGCGATTGCCAAAAACATTCAGTACTTC,CASTPDGAAIAKNIQYF
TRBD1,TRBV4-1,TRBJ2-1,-,TGCGCCAGCAGCCCCCAGGACAGGGGCGATGAGCAGTTCTTC,CASSPQDRGDEQFF
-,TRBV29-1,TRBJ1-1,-,TGCAGCGTTGAAGTAGGTCAGAACACTGAAGCTTTCTTT,CSVEVGQNTEAFF
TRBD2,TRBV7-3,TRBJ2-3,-,TGTGCCAGCAGCTTAACGGGACTAGCGGGAGGTGTCGATACGCAGTATTTT,CASSLTGLAGGVDTQYF
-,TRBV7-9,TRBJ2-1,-,TGTGCCAGCAGCGTGGGTGAGCAGTTCTTC,CASSVGEQFF
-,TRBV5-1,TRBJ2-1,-,TGCGCCAGCAGCTTGTACGTGACTGGGCCCCGCAATGAGCAGTTCTTC,CASSLYVTGPRNEQFF
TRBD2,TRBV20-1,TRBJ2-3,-,TGCAGTGCTGGAGATCGACTAGCGGGAGAGACAGATACGCAGTATTTT,CSAGDRLAGETDTQYF
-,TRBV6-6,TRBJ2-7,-,TGTGCCAGCAGTTACGGGGGAGTTGGGGCCTACGAGCAGTACTTC,CASSYGGVGAYEQYF
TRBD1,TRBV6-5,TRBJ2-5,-,TGTGCCAGCAGTTACTGGACAGGGGCTCCAGAGACCCAGTACTTC,CASSYWTGAPETQYF
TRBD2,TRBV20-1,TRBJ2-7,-,TGCAGTGTCCAAGCGGGGTTGTCCTACAATGAGCAGTACTTC,CSVQAGLSYNEQYF
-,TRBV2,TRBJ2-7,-,TGTGCCAGCACCCGTCTTCAGGGAGCGGGCTACGAGCAGTACTTC,CASTRLQGAGYEQYF
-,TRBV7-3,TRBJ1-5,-,TGTGCCAGCAGCCCCAGCGGAGGCAATCAGCCCCAGCATTTT,CASSPSGGNQPQHF
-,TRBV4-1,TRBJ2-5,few,TGCGCCAGCAGCCAAGTCCCCATGACCCAAGAGACCCAGTACTTC,CASSQVPMTQETQYF
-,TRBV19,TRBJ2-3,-,TGTGCCAGTAGTATCGACCACGGGACGTCTAACCCTAGCACAGATACGCAGTATTTT,CASSIDHGTSNPSTDTQYF
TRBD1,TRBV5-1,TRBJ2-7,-,TGCGCCAGCAGCGCGGACAGGTTCTACGTGCAGTACTTC,CASSADRFYVQYF
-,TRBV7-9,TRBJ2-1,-,TGTGCCAGCAGCTTAACAGGGGAGGGCAATGAGCAGTTCTTC,CASSLTGEGNEQFF
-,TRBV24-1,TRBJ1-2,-,TGTGCCACCAGCGCCGAGGGAGGCTATGGCTACACCTTC,CATSAEGGYGYTF
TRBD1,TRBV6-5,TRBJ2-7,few,TGTGCCAGCAGTTCCCCGGGACAGGCGCTCTACGAGCAGTACTTC,CASSSPGQALYEQYF
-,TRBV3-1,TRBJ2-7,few,TGTGCCAGCAGCCGAGGTAGTCCCTACGAGCAGTACTTC,CASSRGSPYEQYF